This T cell receptor (beta chain) was recorded in a study of tumor-infiltrating lymphocytes in primary liver carcinoma. TCR beta cDNA was reverse-transcribed from about 0.45 ug of total RNA. The reaction used a constant-region primer and ProtoScript II reverse transcriptase. The TCR beta library was amplified through three nested multiplex PCR rounds in a modified ARM-PCR procedure. Each of the first two PCR rounds ran roughly 10 cycles with TRBV1-TRBV30 forward and C-beta reverse primers. MiXCR, run by TCRdb on the multiplex PCR reads, gives a single entry per CDR3 protein. The sample holds approximately 320,000 distinct CDR3 sequences, roughly three fifths seen once. The germline V gene encodes CDR1 SGHNT and CDR2 YENEEA. The length of the CDR3 is 15 residues. Remarks on this clonotype: The junction differs from germline at one of its ends, possibly a read error.

The blood RNA (from unsorted whole blood) was obtained, and germline DNA was also extracted. In advance of surgery, roughly 4.4 milliliters of peripheral blood were collected. The sequenced sample was peripheral blood. The V gene is TRBV11-3, the J gene TRBJ2-1, with D perhaps TRBD2 (6 bases). The sequence came from a woman in her 30s with primary liver carcinoma and hepatitis B virus infection. Written as DNA, the CDR3 is TGTGCCAGCATCATCGACGGGGGATGGGGCAATGAGCAGTTTTTC. As protein: CASIIDGGWGNEQFF.